The rows below give T cell receptor beta chains drawn from one sample of a study of T cells in Graves' hyperthyroidism and ophthalmopathy. TCRdb re-called the multiplex PCR reads with MiXCR, one entry per CDR3 protein. The sample yields roughly 110,000 distinct CDR3 sequences, about 17% seen once. The sample taken for sequencing was blood. These receptors were taken from a woman aged 45-59 years with Graves' hyperthyroidism. The CDR3 runs from the conserved cysteine through the conserved F or W. The D gene is left open where the match is weak. Clone sizes are given selectively: once, few, many, or a class where the clone is expanded.

size,length,J,V,D,CDR3,DNA
many,15,TRBJ2-6,TRBV5-1,-,CASSLSGVGANVLTF,TGCGCCAGCAGCTTGTCAGGGGTCGGGGCCAACGTCCTGACTTTC
few,14,TRBJ2-5,TRBV5-6,TRBD1,CASRKGQDPETQYF,TGTGCCAGCAGGAAGGGACAGGATCCCGAGACCCAGTACTTC
many,16,TRBJ2-2,TRBV7-2,-,CASSLAGQLSPGELFF,TGTGCCAGCAGCTTAGCAGGACAGCTTTCGCCCGGGGAGCTGTTTTTT
many,19,TRBJ1-5,TRBV7-2,-,CASSPSTPGGASRNQPQHF,TGTGCCAGCAGCCCTTCTACCCCCGGGGGCGCATCTCGGAATCAGCCCCAGCATTTT
-,14,TRBJ2-1,TRBV7-3,-,CASSLEGSYNEQFF,TGTGCCAGCAGCTTAGAAGGGTCGTACAATGAGCAGTTCTTC
many,13,TRBJ2-3,TRBV27,-,CASSNGWADTQYF,TGTGCCAGCAGTAACGGTTGGGCAGATACGCAGTATTTT
few,16,TRBJ2-5,TRBV25-1,TRBD2,CASGLAGGASQETQYF,TGTGCCAGCGGATTGGCGGGGGGAGCTAGTCAAGAGACCCAGTACTTC
many,16,TRBJ2-5,TRBV18,-,CASSPPHPDSAGTQYF,TGTGCCAGCTCACCCCCGCACCCGGACAGCGCCGGGACCCAGTACTTC
many,15,TRBJ2-1,TRBV14,TRBD2,CASSPPSGRSNEQFF,TGTGCCAGCAGCCCGCCTAGCGGGAGGTCCAATGAGCAGTTCTTC
-,18,TRBJ2-1,TRBV7-9,-,CASSAHLGAGNTYNEQFF,TGTGCCAGCAGCGCCCATCTAGGGGCAGGTAATACCTACAATGAGCAGTTCTTC
many,13,TRBJ1-1,TRBV3-1,-,CASSQGTETKAFF,TGTGCCAGCAGCCAAGGGACAGAAACAAAAGCTTTCTTT
many,14,TRBJ1-1,TRBV6-1,-,CASSSTEFFTEAFF,TGTGCCAGCAGTTCTACAGAATTTTTCACTGAAGCTTTCTTT
many,12,TRBJ1-1,TRBV6-2/TRBV6-3,-,CASSYSGSEAFF,TGTGCCAGCAGTTATTCGGGTTCTGAAGCTTTCTTT
many,13,TRBJ2-3,TRBV29-1,-,CSVGDGSTDTQYF,TGCAGCGTTGGTGACGGTAGCACAGATACGCAGTATTTT
-,17,TRBJ2-3,TRBV5-1,TRBD2,CASSLGLAGLATDTQYF,TGCGCCAGCAGCTTGGGACTAGCGGGATTAGCGACAGATACGCAGTATTTT
-,13,TRBJ1-2,TRBV28,-,CASSLDQGAGYTF,TGTGCCAGCAGCTTAGATCAGGGTGCAGGCTACACCTTC
few,15,TRBJ2-6,TRBV5-4,-,CASSFRNSGANVLTF,TGTGCCAGCAGCTTTCGGAACTCTGGGGCCAACGTCCTGACTTTC
many,13,TRBJ1-2,TRBV6-5,-,CASSFGRNYGYTF,TGTGCCAGCAGTTTCGGGAGGAACTATGGCTACACCTTC
many,16,TRBJ2-3,TRBV4-1,-,CASSQVNLVHTDTQYF,TGCGCCAGCAGCCAAGTTAATCTCGTTCACACAGATACGCAGTATTTT
many,17,TRBJ2-5,TRBV19,-,CASSIGGSAKYQETQYF,TGTGCCAGTAGTATAGGAGGATCAGCAAAGTACCAAGAGACCCAGTACTTC
-,15,TRBJ2-5,TRBV12-3/TRBV12-4,TRBD1,CASSYGTGGVGTQYF,TGTGCCAGCAGTTATGGGACAGGGGGTGTAGGGACCCAGTACTTC
many,14,TRBJ1-5,TRBV11-1,TRBD1,CASSPGTASQPQHF,TGTGCCAGCAGCCCAGGGACAGCCTCGCAGCCCCAGCATTTT
many,13,TRBJ2-1,TRBV20-1,-,CSARDPGWTEQFF,TGCAGTGCTAGAGATCCAGGGTGGACTGAGCAGTTCTTC
-,13,TRBJ1-1,TRBV6-1,-,CAISESDGVEAFF,TGTGCCATCAGTGAGTCGGATGGGGTTGAAGCTTTCTTT
-,16,TRBJ2-7,TRBV11-2,TRBD2,CASSRLAGSPFYEQYF,TGTGCCAGCAGCCGACTAGCGGGAAGCCCTTTCTACGAGCAGTACTTC
many,13,TRBJ2-5,TRBV9,TRBD2,CASSREGRETQYF,TGTGCCAGCAGCCGGGAGGGTCGGGAGACCCAGTACTTC
many,16,TRBJ2-1,TRBV28,-,CASSPGGRPLYNEQFF,TGTGCCAGCAGTCCTGGAGGGAGACCGCTCTACAATGAGCAGTTCTTC
many,15,TRBJ1-2,TRBV27,TRBD1,CASSLAQGASYGYTF,TGTGCCAGCAGTTTAGCACAGGGGGCTAGCTATGGCTACACCTTC
many,14,TRBJ1-6,TRBV18,TRBD1,CASSSGTGYSPLHF,TGTGCCAGCTCATCCGGGACAGGGTATTCACCCCTCCACTTT
many,14,TRBJ1-1,TRBV3-1,-,CASSQGLMNTEAFF,TGTGCCAGCAGCCAAGGGCTGATGAACACTGAAGCTTTCTTT